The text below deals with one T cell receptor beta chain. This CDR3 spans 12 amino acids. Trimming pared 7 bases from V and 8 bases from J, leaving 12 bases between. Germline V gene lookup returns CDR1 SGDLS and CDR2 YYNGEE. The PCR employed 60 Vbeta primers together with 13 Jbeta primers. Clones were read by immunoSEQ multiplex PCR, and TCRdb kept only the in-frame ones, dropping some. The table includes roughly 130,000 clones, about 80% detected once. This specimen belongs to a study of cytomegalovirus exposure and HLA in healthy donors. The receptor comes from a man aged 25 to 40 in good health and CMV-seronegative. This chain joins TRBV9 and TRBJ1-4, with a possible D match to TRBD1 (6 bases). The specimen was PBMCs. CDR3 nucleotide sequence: TGTGCCAGCCAGGGGATTTCGGAAAAACTGTTTTTT. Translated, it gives CASQGISEKLFF.